These T cell receptor beta chains were read from a single sample in a study of cytomegalovirus exposure and HLA in healthy donors. The repertoire was sequenced with immunoSEQ multiplex PCR; TCRdb's copy has only in-frame clones and lacks some. The sample table includes about 170,000 clones. Source material: PBMCs. The receptor set was obtained from a woman aged 18-29 years in good health and CMV-seropositive. CDR3s include the opening cysteine and the closing phenylalanine or tryptophan. Each record gives: CDR3 length, J gene, V gene, D gene, CDR3 protein, CDR3 DNA. A D gene is named only where the DNA matches it firmly.

length: 14
J: TRBJ1-1
V: TRBV10-3
D: NA
CDR3: CAISESGGGTEAFF
DNA: TGTGCCATCAGTGAGTCGGGGGGGGGAACTGAAGCTTTCTTT

length: 13
J: TRBJ1-1
V: TRBV6-6
D: NA
CDR3: CASSYNDRGEAFF
DNA: TGTGCCAGCAGTTACAACGATAGGGGCGAAGCTTTCTTT

length: 13
J: TRBJ1-5
V: TRBV30
D: NA
CDR3: CAWSGGANQPQHF
DNA: TGTGCCTGGAGTGGGGGCGCCAATCAGCCCCAGCATTTT

length: 15
J: TRBJ1-3
V: TRBV7-9
D: TRBD1
CDR3: CASSPTGQAGNTIYF
DNA: TGTGCCAGCAGCCCGACGGGACAGGCTGGAAACACCATATATTTT

length: 13
J: TRBJ1-5
V: TRBV11-1
D: TRBD1
CDR3: CASSQGDNQPQHF
DNA: TGTGCCAGCAGCCAGGGGGATAATCAGCCCCAGCATTTT

length: 20
J: TRBJ1-5
V: TRBV12-2
D: NA
CDR3: CASRLADCSGPVYSNQPQHF
DNA: TGTGCAAGTCGCTTAGCGGACTGCTCCGGGCCGGTCTATAGCAATCAGCCCCAGCATTTT

length: 17
J: TRBJ2-1
V: TRBV10-3
D: NA
CDR3: CATRDRVSKSSRDEQFF
DNA: TGTGCCACCCGCGACCGAGTTTCCAAATCTAGTCGGGATGAGCAGTTCTTC

length: 12
J: TRBJ1-2
V: TRBV5-1
D: NA
CDR3: CASRVYRDGYTF
DNA: TGCGCCAGCAGAGTGTACAGGGATGGCTACACCTTC

length: 15
J: TRBJ2-7
V: TRBV5-1
D: TRBD1
CDR3: CASSKQGQGAHEQYF
DNA: TGCGCCAGCAGCAAACAGGGACAGGGCGCCCACGAGCAGTACTTC

length: 14
J: TRBJ2-7
V: TRBV5-1
D: TRBD1
CDR3: CASSPDRGGDEQYF
DNA: TGCGCCAGCAGCCCCGACAGGGGGGGGGACGAGCAGTACTTC

length: 15
J: TRBJ1-3
V: TRBV5-1
D: NA
CDR3: CASTAGSLSGNTIYF
DNA: TGCGCCAGCACGGCAGGCTCCCTCTCTGGAAACACCATATATTTT

length: 13
J: TRBJ2-7
V: TRBV4-1
D: NA
CDR3: CASSQDLYYEQYF
DNA: TGCGCCAGCAGCCAAGATCTGTACTACGAGCAGTACTTC

length: 15
J: TRBJ2-2
V: TRBV10-3
D: NA
CDR3: CAISVDRPNTGELFF
DNA: TGTGCCATCAGCGTCGACAGGCCGAACACCGGGGAGCTGTTTTTT

length: 14
J: TRBJ2-7
V: TRBV11-2
D: TRBD2
CDR3: CASSLGLAGREQYF
DNA: TGTGCCAGCAGCTTAGGACTAGCGGGAAGGGAGCAGTACTTC

length: 17
J: TRBJ2-1
V: TRBV7-2
D: NA
CDR3: CASSFTFPGLGGVEQFF
DNA: TGTGCCAGCAGCTTCACTTTCCCGGGACTCGGAGGTGTTGAGCAGTTCTTC

length: 17
J: TRBJ1-1
V: TRBV5-4
D: TRBD1
CDR3: CASRGAETGGSEPEAFF
DNA: TGTGCCAGCAGAGGGGCAGAGACAGGGGGTAGTGAACCTGAAGCTTTCTTT

length: 16
J: TRBJ2-1
V: TRBV5-6
D: TRBD2
CDR3: CASSPGLSSSYNEQFF
DNA: TGTGCCAGCAGCCCGGGACTATCGAGCTCCTACAATGAGCAGTTCTTC

length: 12
J: TRBJ2-5
V: TRBV5-4
D: TRBD2
CDR3: CASSLMGLARYF
DNA: TGTGCCAGCAGCTTGATGGGACTAGCTCGGTACTTC

length: 13
J: TRBJ1-2
V: TRBV28
D: NA
CDR3: CASSLTGNYGYTF
DNA: TGTGCCAGCAGTCTTACGGGGAACTATGGCTACACCTTC

length: 15
J: TRBJ2-5
V: TRBV18
D: TRBD1
CDR3: CASSPSTGGVETQYF
DNA: TGTGCCAGCTCACCCTCGACAGGGGGCGTAGAGACCCAGTACTTC

length: 15
J: TRBJ1-5
V: TRBV4-1
D: NA
CDR3: CASSQGQGPYQPQHF
DNA: TGCGCCAGCAGCCAAGGGCAGGGGCCATATCAGCCCCAGCATTTT

length: 14
J: TRBJ1-1
V: TRBV5-1
D: NA
CDR3: CASSFRGSGTEAFF
DNA: TGCGCCAGCAGCTTCAGGGGATCAGGCACTGAAGCTTTCTTT

length: 15
J: TRBJ2-2
V: TRBV6-1
D: TRBD2
CDR3: CASNLLAGLRGELFF
DNA: TGTGCCAGCAACCTACTAGCGGGATTACGCGGGGAGCTGTTTTTT

length: 16
J: TRBJ2-7
V: TRBV18
D: TRBD1
CDR3: CASSPRQGASSYEQYF
DNA: TGTGCCAGCTCACCACGGCAGGGGGCCTCCTCCTACGAGCAGTACTTC

length: 12
J: TRBJ1-1
V: TRBV2
D: NA
CDR3: CASRGGGTEAFF
DNA: TGTGCCAGCAGGGGGGGTGGAACTGAAGCTTTCTTT

length: 15
J: TRBJ2-7
V: TRBV7-9
D: NA
CDR3: CASTPQLRGIHEQYF
DNA: TGTGCCAGCACCCCACAGCTGCGGGGAATCCACGAGCAGTACTTC

length: 15
J: TRBJ2-3
V: TRBV5-4
D: TRBD2
CDR3: CASSPSGRPADTQYF
DNA: TGTGCCAGCAGCCCTAGCGGGCGCCCCGCAGATACGCAGTATTTT

length: 11
J: TRBJ2-5
V: TRBV18
D: NA
CDR3: CASRYQETQYF
DNA: TGTGCCAGCCGTTACCAAGAGACCCAGTACTTC

length: 15
J: TRBJ2-2
V: TRBV6-5
D: TRBD2
CDR3: CASSRGGLNTGELFF
DNA: TGTGCCAGCAGTCGGGGAGGGCTGAACACCGGGGAGCTGTTTTTT

length: 16
J: TRBJ2-2
V: TRBV15
D: NA
CDR3: CATSREDSPATGELFF
DNA: TGTGCCACCAGCAGAGAGGATAGCCCAGCCACCGGGGAGCTGTTTTTT

length: 15
J: TRBJ2-1
V: TRBV27
D: TRBD2
CDR3: CASSFTSGGYNEQFF
DNA: TGTGCCAGCAGTTTCACTAGCGGGGGCTACAATGAGCAGTTCTTC

length: 15
J: TRBJ1-4
V: TRBV19
D: NA
CDR3: CASSIGLSANEKLFF
DNA: TGTGCCAGTAGTATTGGACTGTCGGCTAATGAAAAACTGTTTTTT

length: 15
J: TRBJ2-2
V: TRBV18
D: TRBD1
CDR3: CASSAGQVYTGELFF
DNA: TGTGCCAGCTCAGCCGGACAGGTCTACACCGGGGAGCTGTTTTTT

length: 13
J: TRBJ2-5
V: TRBV9
D: NA
CDR3: CASSVGPAGTQYF
DNA: TGTGCCAGCAGCGTAGGCCCAGCAGGGACCCAGTACTTC

length: 15
J: TRBJ2-7
V: TRBV30
D: TRBD2
CDR3: CAWSVVLAGDTAQYF
DNA: TGTGCCTGGAGTGTAGTATTGGCGGGGGATACGGCGCAGTACTTC

length: 20
J: TRBJ2-4
V: TRBV19
D: TRBD1
CDR3: CASSIPTGTGSLWTKNIQYF
DNA: TGTGCCAGTAGTATCCCAACCGGGACAGGCTCGTTATGGACCAAAAACATTCAGTACTTC

length: 15
J: TRBJ1-6
V: TRBV5-1
D: TRBD1
CDR3: CASSHRDRDNSPLHF
DNA: TGCGCCAGCAGTCACCGGGACAGGGATAATTCACCCCTCCACTTT

length: 13
J: TRBJ1-1
V: TRBV6-1
D: NA
CDR3: CASNARGRTEAFF
DNA: TGTGCCAGCAATGCCAGGGGAAGAACTGAAGCTTTCTTT

length: 16
J: TRBJ2-1
V: TRBV9
D: TRBD2
CDR3: CASSVGLVAGHNEQFF
DNA: TGTGCCAGCAGCGTAGGATTGGTAGCGGGCCACAATGAGCAGTTCTTC

length: 16
J: TRBJ2-7
V: TRBV4-2
D: TRBD2
CDR3: CASSSRETSGRTEQYF
DNA: TGTGCCAGCAGCTCCCGCGAGACTAGCGGGAGAACTGAACAGTACTTC

length: 15
J: TRBJ2-2
V: TRBV6-5
D: TRBD2
CDR3: CASSASGTNTGELFF
DNA: TGTGCCAGCAGTGCCAGCGGGACCAACACCGGGGAGCTGTTTTTT

length: 14
J: TRBJ2-2
V: TRBV19
D: TRBD1
CDR3: CASSPTGGTGELFF
DNA: TGTGCCAGTAGTCCCACAGGGGGCACCGGGGAGCTGTTTTTT

length: 14
J: TRBJ1-1
V: TRBV7-8
D: NA
CDR3: CASSSRYGTSEAFF
DNA: TGTGCCAGCAGCTCACGGTACGGGACTTCTGAAGCTTTCTTT

length: 13
J: TRBJ1-5
V: TRBV6-6
D: NA
CDR3: CASSYSGDQPQHF
DNA: TGTGCCAGCAGTTACTCCGGGGATCAGCCCCAGCATTTT

length: 14
J: TRBJ1-2
V: TRBV11-3
D: NA
CDR3: CASSPTGTNYGYTF
DNA: TGTGCCAGCAGCCCTACGGGGACTAACTATGGCTACACCTTC

length: 14
J: TRBJ1-1
V: TRBV6-5
D: NA
CDR3: CASSYSSLIVEAFF
DNA: TGTGCCAGCAGTTACTCGAGTTTAATAGTTGAAGCTTTCTTT

length: 14
J: TRBJ2-7
V: TRBV5-1
D: NA
CDR3: CASSLETGSYEQYF
DNA: TGCGCCAGCAGCTTGGAAACAGGTTCCTACGAGCAGTACTTC

length: 16
J: TRBJ2-2
V: TRBV14
D: NA
CDR3: CASSQAPRGRTGELFF
DNA: TGTGCCAGCAGCCAAGCCCCCAGGGGTAGGACCGGGGAGCTGTTTTTT

length: 15
J: TRBJ2-7
V: TRBV4-1
D: NA
CDR3: CASSQADTGSYEQYF
DNA: TGCGCCAGCAGCCAAGCTGATACCGGGTCCTACGAGCAGTACTTC

length: 13
J: TRBJ1-5
V: TRBV30
D: NA
CDR3: CAWQQGSNQPQHF
DNA: TGTGCCTGGCAACAGGGTAGCAATCAGCCCCAGCATTTT

length: 13
J: TRBJ1-5
V: TRBV6-1
D: NA
CDR3: CASRAYSNQPQHF
DNA: TGTGCCAGCCGTGCTTATAGCAATCAGCCCCAGCATTTT